These 6 T cell receptor beta chains originate from one sample sequenced in a study of blood T cell repertoires in COVID-19. Assay used: immunoSEQ multiplex PCR; TCRdb lists only in-frame clones, some missing. The data contain about 370,000 clones, over 75% of them singletons. The sequencing input was PBMCs or T cells enriched from blood (not recorded which). The receptors originated from a man aged 18 to 30 who had recovered from COVID-19.

The V call is TRBV7-8, the J call TRBJ1-3, with D hard to call. Trimming removed 5 bases from V and 1 base from J, with 3 bases in between. Germline CDR1 reads SGHVS; CDR2 reads FQNEAQ. The CDR3 is 12 amino acids. The CDR3, as DNA: TGTGCCAGCAGCCCTTCTGGAAACACCATATATTTT. This encodes CASSPSGNTIYF.

This sequence joins TRBV5-6 and TRBJ1-6; D remains unclear. The ends were cut back, 0 bases at V and 5 bases at J, with 6 bases in the middle. This CDR3 region has 14 residues. Germline CDR1 is SGHDT and CDR2 is YYEEEE. CDR3 sequence: CASSLGRNNSPLHF. CDR3 nucleotide sequence: TGTGCCAGCAGCTTGGGGCGGAATAATTCACCCCTCCACTTT.

This chain connects TRBV27 to TRBJ2-7; D call uncertain. CDR1 is MNHEY and CDR2 is SMNVEV in the germline V gene (reference sequence). This CDR3 comprises 12 residues. V lost 3 bases, J lost 6 bases, and 9 bases lay in between. CDR3 sequence reads: CASSFPGLEQYF. The DNA for the CDR3 is TGTGCCAGCAGTTTTCCCGGTCTCGAGCAGTACTTC.

The chain combines TRBV23-1 with TRBJ1-5, with D possibly matching TRBD1 (5 bases). TRBV23-1 is an open reading frame, and its role is uncertain. The CDR3 extends over 13 amino acids. CDR3 in amino acids: CCRVERGNQPQHF. The CDR3 DNA sequence: TGCTGCAGGGTAGAGCGGGGCAATCAGCCCCAGCATTTT.

This clone appeared a single time. The rearrangement links TRBV18 to TRBJ2-1; the match to TRBD2 covers 10 bases. CDR3 length: 15 residues. V trimming: 2 bases; J trimming: 8 bases; junction bases outside the gene matches: 6. Germline CDR1 reads KGHSH; CDR2 reads LQKENI. CDR3 residues: CASSPASGSRYEQFF. The DNA for the CDR3 is TGTGCCAGCTCACCAGCTAGCGGGAGTCGGTATGAGCAGTTCTTC. The variable domain in full, completed from reference TRBV18 and TRBJ2-1, reads NAGVMQNPRHLVRRRGQEARLRCSPMKGHSHVYWYRQLPEEGLKFMVYLQKENIIDESGMPKERFSAEFPKEGPSILRIQQVVRGDSAAYFCASSPASGSRYEQFFGPGTRLTVL.

The chain joins TRBV5-6 to TRBJ1-1, with D hard to call. CDR3 length equals 14 residues. V was cut by 0 bases and J by 3 bases, with 9 bases left in between. CDR1 SGHDT and CDR2 YYEEEE come from the germline V gene. As DNA, the CDR3 is TGTGCCAGCAGCTTGGGTTCACAGTACACTGAAGCTTTCTTT. Its protein product is CASSLGSQYTEAFF.